Listed here are 13 T cell receptor beta chains from one sample, sequenced in a study of read filtering for tumor transcriptome and immune sequencing. The library was built from around 380 ng RNA with molecular barcoded adaptors for alpha/delta and beta/gamma chains. TCRdb fed the reads into MiXCR, producing one record per CDR3 protein. The sample lists tens of thousands of distinct CDR3 sequences; 20% to 25% were seen once. Material: a population of CD138-negative cells sorted from bone marrow. The receptors come from a donor at least 40 years old with multiple myeloma.

The table lists this clonotype with many counts. The chain is built from TRBV9 and TRBJ2-1; no clear D. The germline V gene has CDR1 SGDLS and CDR2 YYNGEE. V was cut by 3 bases and J by 1 base, with 8 bases left in between. The CDR3 is 14 residues long. Here the CDR3 DNA reads TGTGCCAGCAGCGCTCAGGATTCCTACAATGAGCAGTTCTTC. Protein: CASSAQDSYNEQFF.

Concerning this clonotype itself: This likely came from a read error, as a far larger clone is one base away. This chain's CDR3 is CASRDTLMGSYNEQFF. The DNA of the CDR3 is TGTGCCAGCAGAGATACACTGATGGGCTCCTACAATGAGCAGTTCTTC. The V and J genes are TRBV6-5 and TRBJ2-1; D is undetermined. V lost 6 bases and J lost 0, with 15 bases in between. Germline V gene sequence: CDR1 MNHEY, CDR2 SVGAGI. The CDR3 covers 16 residues.

As to this clonotype: This may arise from a read error, as a much more abundant clone is one base away. The chain joins TRBV20-1 to TRBJ1-2; tentatively, D is TRBD1 (6 bases). In germline, CDR1 is DFQATT, CDR2 SNEGSKA (reference sequence). V gave up 7 bases and J gave up 8 bases, with 23 bases separating them. This CDR3 comprises 14 residues. DNA of the CDR3: TGCAGTGTTCCCCGGACAGCGGCCAGGCAAGGCTACACCTTC. It translates to CSVPRTAARQGYTF.

In the case of this clonotype: The junction and the germline gene differ at one end; a read error may be behind it. The chain uses TRBV5-6 and TRBJ2-6; D might be TRBD1 or TRBD2, each matching 6 bases. This CDR3 has 17 amino acids. Germline values: CDR1 SGHDT, CDR2 YYEEEE. CDR3 in amino acids: CASTLWGADTGANFLTF. The DNA of the CDR3 is TGTGCCAGCACCCTTTGGGGGGCAGACACTGGGGCCAACTTCCTGACTTTC. Using reference TRBV5-6 and TRBJ2-6 for the parts outside the CDR3, the full variable domain is DAGVTQSPTHLIKTRGQQVTLRCSPKSGHDTVSWYQQALGQGPQFIFQYYEEEERQRGNFPDRFSGHQFPNYSSELNVNALLLGDSALYLCASTLWGADTGANFLTFGAGSRLTVL.

This clonotype was counted only a few times. The rearrangement uses TRBV12-2 and TRBJ2-3; TRBD2 was called by the table and not checked on the DNA. TRBV12-2 is deemed a pseudogene. The CDR3 loop spans 17 amino acids. DNA of the CDR3: TGTGCAAGTCGCCTAGCGTCTTGCGGGGGGGCATCCGATACGCAGTATTTT. Residues: CASRLASCGGASDTQYF.

This clonotype has a count of ten or more. J is TRBJ2-5 and V is TRBV29-1; no clear D. V was pared by 0 bases and J by 5 bases, with 13 bases between. Germline assignment: CDR1 SQVTM and CDR2 ANQGSEA. The length of the CDR3 is 14 residues. The CDR3 loop reads CSVEDISDGETQYF. For the CDR3, the DNA is TGCAGCGTTGAAGATATCAGTGATGGGGAGACCCAGTACTTC.

The sample holds many counts of this clonotype. The chain is built from TRBV6-2 or TRBV6-3 and TRBJ1-1, with 8 bases aligning to TRBD1. CDR1 is MNHEY, CDR2 SVGEGT, per germline. CDR3 size: 14 residues. Losses at the gene ends were 7 bases for V and 2 bases for J; bases not matched to a gene: 6. The CDR3 DNA reads TGTGCCAGCAATGCCAGGGGGCCTAACACTGAAGCTTTCTTT. Amino acid sequence: CASNARGPNTEAFF.

This clonotype has ten or more counts. The chain links TRBV4-2 to TRBJ2-1, with 7 bases identical to TRBD2. CDR1 LGHNA and CDR2 YNFKEQ come from the germline V gene. The CDR3 is 15 amino acids. The V segment lost 4 bases and the J segment 2 bases; nucleotides outside the gene matches: 5. CDR3 region: CASSLASGPYNEQFF. CDR3 nucleotides: TGTGCCAGCAGCCTCGCTAGCGGCCCCTACAATGAGCAGTTCTTC.

This clonotype was observed many times. In DNA form, the CDR3 reads TGTGCCAGCAGCTTAGAGCGGGGGGCCTACAATGAGCAGTTCTTC. This codes for CASSLERGAYNEQFF. This chain connects TRBV7-3 to TRBJ2-1; 9 bases are shared with TRBD2. The CDR3 covers 15 residues. Germline lookup yields CDR1 SGHTA and CDR2 FQGTGA. Trimming at V came to 2 bases and at J to 2 bases, leaving 1 base not matched to a gene.

This chain joins TRBV7-9 and TRBJ1-4; no firm D call. Trimming took off 1 base at V and 8 bases at J, with 11 bases between the two ends. In germline, CDR1 is SEHNR, CDR2 FQNEAQ (reference sequence). The CDR3 length is 14 residues. The CDR3 protein is CASSLGKGSEKLFF. The CDR3 DNA sequence: TGTGCCAGCAGCTTAGGGAAAGGATCGGAAAAACTGTTTTTT.

This clonotype ranks as medium-sized. The rearrangement uses TRBV7-2 and TRBJ2-1; 7 positions match TRBD1. Looked up from germline, CDR1 is SGHTA and CDR2 is FQGNSA. V was pared by 0 bases and J by 8 bases, with 4 bases of the junction left unmatched. The CDR3 is 14 amino acids. The CDR3 sequence is CASSLATGYHEQFF. DNA for the CDR3: TGTGCCAGCAGCTTAGCGACAGGGTATCATGAGCAGTTCTTC.

This clonotype was seen a handful of times. The V gene is TRBV7-9, the J gene TRBJ2-7; 9 nucleotides line up with TRBD1. CDR3 size: 15 residues. The V and J ends lost 0 bases and 2 bases, in that order; junction bases with no gene match: 2. CDR1 and CDR2 (germline): SEHNR, FQNEAQ (reference sequence). The CDR3 DNA reads TGTGCCAGCAGCTTAGCGGGACAGGGCACCTACGAGCAGTACTTC. It is translated as CASSLAGQGTYEQYF.

In this sample, this clonotype turned up many times. The V call is TRBV5-4, the J call TRBJ2-7, with D perhaps TRBD2 (6 bases). V was cut by 4 bases and J by 1 base, with 18 bases left in between. The CDR3 length is 16 residues. CDR1 SGHNT and CDR2 YYREEE come from the germline V gene (reference sequence). The CDR3 sequence: CASSRASARGSYEQYF. In nucleotides, the CDR3 is TGTGCCAGCAGCCGTGCCAGCGCTCGGGGGTCCTACGAGCAGTACTTC.